This T cell receptor beta chain was recorded in a study of OX40 agonist ivuxolimab in advanced cancers. Clones were read by immunoSEQ multiplex PCR, and TCRdb kept only the in-frame ones, dropping some. Here the sample spans tens of thousands of clones, 87% being singletons. This CDR3 has 13 residues. Germline CDR1 reads GTSNPN; CDR2 reads SVGIG (reference sequence). The germline V and J ends were trimmed by 5 bases and 1 base, with 10 bases remaining between them. The material was CD4+ or CD8+ T cells sorted from blood, obtained in a trial of the OX40 agonist ivuxolimab. This TCR was sampled from an adult with an advanced solid tumor such as melanoma, head and neck, liver or kidney cancer. The chain carries TRBV30 and TRBJ2-3; D possibly corresponds to TRBD2 (6 bases). CDR3 residues: CAWGGKGTDTQYF. CDR3 in DNA: TGTGCCTGGGGAGGGAAAGGCACAGATACGCAGTATTTT.